This TCR beta chain comes out of a study of T-cell reconstitution after alpha-beta-depleted transplantation in children. V lost 1 base to trimming and J lost 5 bases, with 14 bases between them. In germline, CDR1 is SEHNR, CDR2 FQNEAQ (reference sequence). CDR3 length: 15 residues. The TCRbeta library incorporated unique molecular identifiers. TCRdb analysed the PCR reads with MiXCR anew, one entry per CDR3 protein. The sample has about 440,000 distinct CDR3 sequences, around 46% seen once. In its sample, this clonotype was seen many times. This clonotype was sampled from a girl aged 2-10 years with aplastic anemia, due to receive a stem cell transplant. V usage is TRBV7-9 and J usage is TRBJ2-5; perhaps TRBD2 as D (6 bases). Material: PBMCs, obtained before TCRalphabeta/CD19-depleted stem cell transplant. In nucleotides, the CDR3 is TGTGCCAGCAGCTTAGAGGCGGGAAAAAGGGAGACCCAGTACTTC. The encoded protein is CASSLEAGKRETQYF.